This TCR beta chain emerged from a study of vaccination and CD4 T cells after COVID-19 (dated by TCRdb to between 2020 and 2023). Study-wide context: The convalescent cohort included six males and four females, with two Hispanic individuals, seven Caucasians, two Asians and one multiracial person. Two doses of either the Pfizer-BioNTech BNT162b2 vaccine (n=8) or the Moderna mRNA-1273 vaccine (n=2) were administered to participants. Post-COVID blood samples were collected from convalescent patients a median of around 100 days after diagnosis, with a range of about 30 to 170 days. Post-vaccine blood samples were taken a median of roughly 75 days after the second vaccine dose, with a range of roughly 13 to 250 days. Culture stimuli were overlapping spike peptide pools from SARS-CoV-2 and from the common cold coronaviruses HCoV-NL63, HCoV-OC43 and HCoV-229E. Control cultures used a CEFX viral epitope pool as positive control, an HIV-1 Nef peptide pool as negative control, or no peptide. The spike-specific CD4+ TCR repertoire was compared before and after mRNA vaccination in nine to ten COVID-19 convalescent patients and several infection-naive healthy vaccine recipients.

In regard to this clonotype: Its antigen is still unknown. No qualities accompany the bases; no much larger clone lies one base away.

Library method: PCR. TCR sequencing of DNA from cultured CD4+ T cells used the Oncomine TCR Beta short-read assay at the Johns Hopkins FTIC core. The QIAamp micro DNA kit was used to extract genomic DNA from the cultured CD4+ T cells. Oncomine TCR Beta libraries from cultured CD4+ T cells were pooled using unique dual indexes and sequenced on an Illumina iSeq 100. In the original analysis: Non-productive sequences were filtered out, and CDR3s that did not start with C, did not end with F or W, or were shorter than 7 amino acids were discarded. The MANAFEST web application was used to identify antigen-specific clonotypes by comparing peptide-stimulated wells against reference wells and other culture wells. To be called positive, a clone needed an FDR below 0.05, an odds ratio above 5, and a productive frequency above 0.1% in at least two of three replicate wells. Cross-reactive clonotypes were defined as significantly expanded in both SARS-CoV-2 spike wells and at least one common cold coronavirus spike condition. Similarity between CDR3 sequences was evaluated in R version 3.6.1 using Levenshtein distances (stringdist) and unrooted phylogenetic trees (ape). TCRdb applied fastp at Q25 and MiXCR to the public reads, then kept only in-frame beta chains. Rows with one shared CDR3 protein collapse into an entry with the most common genes and DNA. The V and J calls, along with clone size, are taken from TCRdb and not from the paper's own processing. The sample includes about 16,000 distinct CDR3 sequences, with approximately 40% observed a single time. The ten top clones hold 23% of the sample.

The CDR3 holds 16 amino acids from the cysteine to the phenylalanine. Only CDR3 DNA is held: 48 bases, read in frame from base 1. Cut back by 3 bases and 4 bases, the V and J ends lie 16 bases apart. The label giving this sample's treatment or condition can be read as: approximately nine-day PBMC culture with coronavirus spike peptide pools or control peptides (ViraFEST assay). To expand antigen-specific T cells with peptide pools and then pick out the expanded clonotypes through TCR sequencing, the study relied on the ViraFEST assay. The absence of prior SARS-CoV-2 infection in healthy vaccine recipients was confirmed by negative nucleocapsid antibody tests before and after vaccination. PBMCs were cultured at approximately 2 million per well in IMDM supplemented with approximately 5% human AB serum and 10 IU/ml IL-2, with approximately 10 ug/ml peptide pools added. Half of the culture medium was replaced with fresh IL-2-containing medium on days 3 and 7. After approximately 11 days of culture, CD4+ T cells were isolated by negative selection with the EasySep CD4+ T cell isolation kit. PBMCs were separated from whole blood using Ficoll-Paque Plus gradient centrifugation and then either used fresh or cryopreserved at -140C. Each culture condition was generally run in triplicate wells.

On the study overall, not on this receptor specifically: Although the median number of SARS-CoV-2-reactive clonotypes went up from approximately 20 after infection to 38 after vaccination, the increase was not significant. In convalescent patients, a median around 90% of post-vaccine SARS-CoV-2-reactive clones were detected only after vaccination, and vaccine-specific priming was suggested by this finding. In convalescent patients, nearly all vaccine-specific clones (304 of 307) were found to be mono-reactive for SARS-CoV-2 spike rather than cross-reactive with common cold coronaviruses. The number of convalescent patients in the study was relatively small, and the study did not examine early timepoints following natural infection.

The sample was CD4+ T cells from blood, cultured in vitro, taken before SARS-CoV-2 vaccination. The chain links TRBV12-3 or TRBV12-4 with TRBJ2-1; TRBD2 is a possible D gene, resting on 5 matching bases. This TCR was sampled from a human donor who received a COVID-19 vaccine. The CDR3 corresponds to CASSFVRGAWYNEQFF. The DNA sequence reads TGTGCCAGCAGTTTTGTTCGGGGAGCCTGGTACAATGAGCAGTTCTTC.